These T cell receptor beta chains were read from a single sample in a study of read filtering for tumor transcriptome and immune sequencing. MiXCR, run by TCRdb on the reads, gives a single entry per CDR3 protein. The data hold roughly 49,000 distinct CDR3 sequences, with about 20% observed a single time. The sequenced sample was a population of CD138-negative cells sorted from bone marrow. The receptors were sampled from a donor at least 40 years old with multiple myeloma. Each CDR3 is given with its conserved first and last residue. Each record gives: clone size, CDR3 length, V gene, D gene, J gene, CDR3 protein, CDR3 DNA. A D gene is named only where the DNA matches it firmly. Part of the rows lack a size; the others show once, few, many or a class for expanded clones.

abundance: many
len: 13
v_gene: TRBV6-2/TRBV6-3
d_gene: .
j_gene: TRBJ2-5
CDR3aa: CASRPVLRETQYF
CDR3nt: TGTGCCAGCAGGCCGGTTCTTAGGGAGACCCAGTACTTC

abundance: many
len: 16
v_gene: TRBV5-1
d_gene: .
j_gene: TRBJ2-3
CDR3aa: CASSLGPGRATDTQYF
CDR3nt: TGCGCCAGCAGCTTGGGTCCGGGACGCGCCACAGATACGCAGTATTTT

abundance: many
len: 15
v_gene: TRBV6-5
d_gene: TRBD1
j_gene: TRBJ1-1
CDR3aa: CASSYPGQPNTEAFF
CDR3nt: TGTGCCAGCAGTTACCCGGGACAGCCGAACACTGAAGCTTTCTTT

abundance: .
len: 14
v_gene: TRBV19
d_gene: .
j_gene: TRBJ2-1
CDR3aa: CASAPQSSYNEQFF
CDR3nt: TGTGCCAGTGCCCCACAGAGCTCCTACAATGAGCAGTTCTTC

abundance: many
len: 15
v_gene: TRBV28
d_gene: .
j_gene: TRBJ2-1
CDR3aa: CASSLRGLSYNEQFF
CDR3nt: TGTGCCAGCAGTTTACGGGGACTCTCCTACAATGAGCAGTTCTTC

abundance: few
len: 15
v_gene: TRBV7-2
d_gene: TRBD1
j_gene: TRBJ2-7
CDR3aa: CASSPRQGLIYEQYF
CDR3nt: TGTGCCAGCAGCCCCAGACAGGGTTTAATCTACGAGCAGTACTTC

abundance: .
len: 15
v_gene: TRBV7-2
d_gene: TRBD1
j_gene: TRBJ2-7
CDR3aa: CASSQAGTGFYEQYF
CDR3nt: TGTGCCAGCAGCCAAGCCGGGACAGGGTTCTACGAGCAGTACTTC

abundance: .
len: 13
v_gene: TRBV5-4
d_gene: .
j_gene: TRBJ2-1
CDR3aa: CASSSDTYNEQFF
CDR3nt: TGTGCCAGCAGCTCGGACACCTACAATGAGCAGTTCTTC

abundance: many
len: 15
v_gene: TRBV2
d_gene: TRBD2
j_gene: TRBJ2-1
CDR3aa: CASSSLAGVYNEQFF
CDR3nt: TGTGCCAGCAGTTCACTAGCGGGAGTCTACAATGAGCAGTTCTTC

abundance: .
len: 15
v_gene: TRBV19
d_gene: TRBD1
j_gene: TRBJ1-4
CDR3aa: CATETPGQPNVKLFF
CDR3nt: TGTGCCACCGAAACCCCGGGACAGCCTAATGTAAAATTGTTTTTT

abundance: many
len: 14
v_gene: TRBV6-2/TRBV6-3
d_gene: .
j_gene: TRBJ2-1
CDR3aa: CASRGRSSYNEQFF
CDR3nt: TGTGCCAGCCGGGGACGGAGCTCCTACAATGAGCAGTTCTTC

abundance: many
len: 16
v_gene: TRBV12-3/TRBV12-4
d_gene: TRBD1
j_gene: TRBJ2-1
CDR3aa: CASSIMDRGPINEQFF
CDR3nt: TGTGCCAGCAGTATAATGGACAGGGGCCCCATCAATGAGCAGTTCTTC

abundance: .
len: 14
v_gene: TRBV7-9
d_gene: .
j_gene: TRBJ2-7
CDR3aa: CASSSDSNLRVQYF
CDR3nt: TGTGCCAGCAGCTCGGACTCTAACCTACGAGTGCAGTACTTC

abundance: many
len: 14
v_gene: TRBV5-1
d_gene: .
j_gene: TRBJ1-6
CDR3aa: CASSPTAYNSPLHF
CDR3nt: TGCGCCAGCAGCCCGACGGCTTATAATTCACCCCTCCACTTT

abundance: many
len: 12
v_gene: TRBV7-9
d_gene: .
j_gene: TRBJ2-2
CDR3aa: CASSLTSGELFF
CDR3nt: TGTGCCAGCAGCTTAACTAGCGGGGAGCTGTTTTTT

abundance: many
len: 13
v_gene: TRBV20-1
d_gene: .
j_gene: TRBJ1-1
CDR3aa: CSARDAVRGEAFF
CDR3nt: TGCAGTGCTAGAGACGCGGTTAGGGGTGAAGCTTTCTTT

abundance: many
len: 15
v_gene: TRBV5-5
d_gene: .
j_gene: TRBJ1-4
CDR3aa: CASSFDGTTNEKLFF
CDR3nt: TGTGCCAGCAGCTTCGACGGAACAACTAATGAAAAACTGTTTTTT

abundance: .
len: 14
v_gene: TRBV10-3
d_gene: .
j_gene: TRBJ2-7
CDR3aa: CAISDGGRAYEQYF
CDR3nt: TGTGCCATCAGTGACGGAGGGAGAGCCTACGAGCAGTACTTC

abundance: many
len: 17
v_gene: TRBV11-2
d_gene: .
j_gene: TRBJ2-5
CDR3aa: CASSLSTNQGGQETQYF
CDR3nt: TGTGCCAGCAGCTTGAGTACAAACCAAGGGGGCCAAGAGACCCAGTACTTC

abundance: many
len: 14
v_gene: TRBV5-4
d_gene: .
j_gene: TRBJ2-7
CDR3aa: CASSLLGGSYEQYF
CDR3nt: TGTGCCAGCAGCTTGTTGGGGGGATCCTACGAGCAGTACTTC

abundance: few
len: 12
v_gene: TRBV19
d_gene: .
j_gene: TRBJ1-2
CDR3aa: CASRAPQGGYTF
CDR3nt: TGTGCCAGTAGAGCCCCGCAGGGCGGCTACACCTTC

abundance: .
len: 14
v_gene: TRBV11-3
d_gene: TRBD2
j_gene: TRBJ2-7
CDR3aa: CASSTHSGSIEQYF
CDR3nt: TGTGCCAGCAGCACCCATAGCGGGTCGATCGAGCAGTACTTC

abundance: .
len: 16
v_gene: TRBV5-4
d_gene: TRBD2
j_gene: TRBJ2-2
CDR3aa: CASSFASGVPGGELFF
CDR3nt: TGTGCCAGCAGCTTCGCAAGCGGGGTGCCCGGCGGGGAGCTGTTTTTT